Sequencing of this T cell receptor (beta chain) was carried out in a study of Ad26.COV2.S vaccination and SARS-CoV-2 variants. The CDR3 is made up of 15 amino acids. The ends were cut back, 9 bases at V and 0 bases at J, with 18 bases in the middle. CDR1 is LNHDA and CDR2 is SQIVND in the germline V gene (reference sequence). Stated treatment: roughly 20 received Ad26.COV2.S at low or high dose, single or two shots; about 5 received placebo; per-sample allocation not given. Sample collection was performed on day 63 after the first vaccine or placebo injection. Using immunoSEQ multiplex PCR, the repertoire was profiled, and TCRdb retains in-frame clones only, with some absent. The sample yields roughly 700,000 clones, around 92% seen once.

This clonotype was obtained from a person between 18 and 65 years old who received the Ad26.COV2.S COVID-19 vaccine or a placebo. J is TRBJ2-7 and V is TRBV19; D possibly uses TRBD1 or TRBD2 (5 bases each). The sequencing here drew on peripheral blood, taken in a trial of Ad26.COV2.S vaccine versus placebo. This CDR3 reads CASRQAAGSSYEQYF. Here the CDR3 DNA reads TGTGCCAGCCGGCAAGCGGCAGGGAGCTCCTACGAGCAGTACTTC.